These 9 T cell receptor beta chains originate from one sample sequenced in a study of Graves' ophthalmopathy and Graves' hyperthyroidism. TCR beta CDR3 regions were amplified from RNA transcripts. An opening RT-PCR round employed HTBI primers and preceded a second-round multiplex PCR. From the multiplex PCR reads, TCRdb called clonotypes with MiXCR, one entry per CDR3 protein. The sample holds tens of thousands of distinct CDR3 sequences, approximately 50% seen once. Material for sequencing was peripheral blood. These receptors all stem from an adult woman with Graves' ophthalmopathy.

This clonotype was counted many times. The rearrangement links TRBV10-3 to TRBJ2-2; the match to TRBD2 covers 8 bases. The CDR3 is made up of 15 amino acids. Trimming removed 3 bases from V and 5 bases from J; junction bases left unmatched: 5. Germline CDR1 ENHRY, CDR2 SYGVKD. The CDR3 nucleotides read TGTGCCATCAGTGATAAGCGGGAGTCGACCGGGGAGCTGTTTTTT. Amino acid sequence: CAISDKRESTGELFF.

J is TRBJ2-1 and V is TRBV2; 10 nucleotides match TRBD1. Germline-derived CDR1 and CDR2 are SNHLY and FYNNEI. This CDR3 has 13 residues. With 9 bases clipped from V and 4 bases from J, the junction kept 3 bases outside the gene matches. The CDR3 protein is CARGQGPYNEQFF. CDR3 sequence (DNA): TGTGCCAGGGGACAGGGGCCTTACAATGAGCAGTTCTTC.

Relative to its sample, this clonotype is medium-sized. The chain uses TRBV10-3 and TRBJ1-2, with 8 bases matching TRBD1. This CDR3 has 15 amino acids. With 6 bases clipped from V and 6 bases from J, the junction kept 12 bases outside the gene matches. The germline CDR1 and CDR2 sequences are ENHRY and SYGVKD. CDR3 nucleotides: TGTGCCATCAGGGAAGGGGACAGGAGGCCGAATGGCTACACCTTC. This translates into CAIREGDRRPNGYTF.

This clonotype has at least ten counts. The chain recombines TRBV12-3 or TRBV12-4 with TRBJ1-5, with unresolved D. This CDR3 comprises 14 residues. Trimming took off 3 bases at V and 3 bases at J, with 9 bases between the two ends. CDR3 sequence reads: CASSLGGNNQPQHF. CDR3 coding DNA: TGTGCCAGCAGTTTGGGTGGAAACAATCAGCCCCAGCATTTT.

This clonotype was observed many times. The J gene is TRBJ2-1, the V gene TRBV28, with D possibly being TRBD2 (5 bases). Germline CDR1 is MDHEN and CDR2 is SYDVKM. This CDR3 contains 15 residues. Trimming took off 8 bases at V and 9 bases at J, with 23 bases between the two ends. Here the CDR3 DNA reads TGTGCCAGCGGCGGGCAGTCGATCCTAGGCGGTGAGCAGTTCTTC. Translating it yields CASGGQSILGGEQFF. The full variable domain, rest sourced from reference TRBV28 and TRBJ2-1, is DVKVTQSSRYLVKRTGEKVFLECVQDMDHENMFWYRQDPGLGLRLIYFSYDVKMKEKGDIPEGYSVSREKKERFSLILESASTNQTSMYLCASGGQSILGGEQFFGPGTRLTVL.

In this sample, this clonotype turned up a few times. This chain links TRBV24-1 with TRBJ2-7; the D is unclear. CDR3 length: 13 amino acids. Trimming removed 3 bases from V and 8 bases from J, with 13 bases in between. CDR1 and CDR2 from the germline V gene are KGHDR and SFDVKD. Here the CDR3 reads CATSDENDGKQYF. The CDR3 nucleotides read TGTGCCACCAGTGATGAAAACGATGGGAAGCAGTACTTC.

This chain joins TRBV10-3 and TRBJ2-3; 7 bases align to TRBD1. Losses at the gene ends were 4 bases for V and 5 bases for J; bases not matched to a gene: 12. CDR1 ENHRY and CDR2 SYGVKD come from the germline V gene. The CDR3 runs 16 residues. CDR3 sequence (DNA): TGTGCCATCAGTGGGGACAGCGCTGAAGTAGGAGATACGCAGTATTTT. Encoded protein: CAISGDSAEVGDTQYF.

The chain recombines TRBV15 with TRBJ1-4; the D gene is possibly TRBD1 (5 bases). Germline V CDR1 and CDR2: LNHNV, YYDKDF (reference sequence). The CDR3 has 16 amino acids. Trimming took 4 bases from V and 6 from J, leaving 18 bases between them. CDR3 nucleotides: TGTGCCACCAGCAACACCCTCGGGGGGTTTGATGAAAAACTGTTTTTT. Encoded protein: CATSNTLGGFDEKLFF.

With respect to this clonotype: Its ends do not fully match the called genes, so a read error is possible. This chain uses TRBV2 with TRBJ1-1; D is uncertain. This CDR3 comprises 12 residues. Germline CDR1 reads SNHLY; CDR2 reads FYNNEI. CDR3 sequence: CASGEGKPEAFF. Written as DNA, the CDR3 is TGTGCCAGCGGAGAGGGCAAACCTGAGGCTTTCTTT. The entire variable domain, with the rest obtained from reference TRBV2 and TRBJ1-1, is as follows: EPEVTQTPSHQVTQMGQEVILRCVPISNHLYFYWYRQILGQKVEFLVSFYNNEISEKSEIFDDQFSVERPDGSNFTLKIRSTKLEDSAMYFCASGEGKPEAFFGQGTRLTVV.